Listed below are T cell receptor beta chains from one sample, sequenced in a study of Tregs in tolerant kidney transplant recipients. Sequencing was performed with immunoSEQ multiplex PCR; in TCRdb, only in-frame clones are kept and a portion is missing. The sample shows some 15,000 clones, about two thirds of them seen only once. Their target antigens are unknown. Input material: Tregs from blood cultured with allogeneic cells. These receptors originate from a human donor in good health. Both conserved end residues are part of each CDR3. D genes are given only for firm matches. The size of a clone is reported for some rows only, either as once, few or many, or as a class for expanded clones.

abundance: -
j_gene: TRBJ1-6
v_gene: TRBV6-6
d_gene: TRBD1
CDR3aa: CASSSRTGRRSPLHF
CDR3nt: TGTGCCAGCAGTTCGAGGACAGGGAGGCGGTCACCCCTCCACTTT

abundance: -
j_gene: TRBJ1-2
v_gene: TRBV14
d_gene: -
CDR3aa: CASNQPWQAPGYTF
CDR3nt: TGTGCCAGCAACCAACCCTGGCAGGCGCCTGGCTACACCTTC

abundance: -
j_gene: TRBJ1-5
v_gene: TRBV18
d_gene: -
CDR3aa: CASSPDPRVRPQHF
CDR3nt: TGTGCCAGCTCACCGGACCCGAGGGTTAGGCCCCAGCATTTT

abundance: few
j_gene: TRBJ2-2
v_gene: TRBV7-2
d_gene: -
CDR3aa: CASSFPLGRGIGELFF
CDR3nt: TGTGCCAGCAGCTTCCCGCTGGGCCGGGGCATCGGGGAGCTGTTTTTT

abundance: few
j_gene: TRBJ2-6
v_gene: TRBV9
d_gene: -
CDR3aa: CASSPYSVSGANVLTF
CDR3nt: TGTGCCAGCAGCCCATACTCCGTCTCTGGGGCCAACGTCCTGACTTTC

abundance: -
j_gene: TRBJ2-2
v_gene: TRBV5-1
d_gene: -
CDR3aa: CASTESVAGNTGELFF
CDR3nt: TGCGCCAGCACCGAATCTGTTGCAGGGAACACCGGGGAGCTGTTTTTT

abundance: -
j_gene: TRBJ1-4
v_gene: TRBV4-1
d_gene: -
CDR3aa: CASSQPRRTNEKLFF
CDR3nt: TGCGCCAGCAGCCAACCACGACGGACGAATGAAAAACTGTTTTTT

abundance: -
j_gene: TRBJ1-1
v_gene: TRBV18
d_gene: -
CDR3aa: CASSRQENTEAFF
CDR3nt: TGTGCCAGCTCACGACAGGAGAACACTGAAGCTTTCTTT

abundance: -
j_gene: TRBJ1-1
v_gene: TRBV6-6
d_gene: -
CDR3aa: CASSYSPRTLEPEAFF
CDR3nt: TGTGCCAGCAGTTACTCGCCCCGAACCCTGGAGCCTGAAGCTTTCTTT

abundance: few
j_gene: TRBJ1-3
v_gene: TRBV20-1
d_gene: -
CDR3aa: CSGRTGNTIYF
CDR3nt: TGCAGTGGGAGGACGGGAAACACCATATATTTT

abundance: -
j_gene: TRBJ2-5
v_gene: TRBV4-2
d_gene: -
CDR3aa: CASSQRGRETQYF
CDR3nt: TGTGCCAGCAGCCAACGGGGTAGAGAGACCCAGTACTTC

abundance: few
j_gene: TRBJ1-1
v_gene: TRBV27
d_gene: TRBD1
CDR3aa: CASSLPGGTEAFF
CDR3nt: TGTGCCAGCAGTTTGCCAGGGGGCACTGAAGCTTTCTTT

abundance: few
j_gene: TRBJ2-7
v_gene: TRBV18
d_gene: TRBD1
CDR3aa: CASSPTQGRGEQYF
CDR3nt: TGTGCCAGCTCACCAACACAGGGGCGTGGCGAGCAGTACTTC

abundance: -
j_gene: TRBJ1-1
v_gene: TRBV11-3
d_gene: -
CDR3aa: CASSPSRSGGPAFF
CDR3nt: TGTGCCAGCAGCCCTTCCCGGTCAGGCGGGCCAGCTTTCTTT

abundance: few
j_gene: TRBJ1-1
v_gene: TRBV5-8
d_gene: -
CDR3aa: CASSLSKRGFFLNTEAFF
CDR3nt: TGTGCCAGCAGCTTGTCGAAGCGGGGATTTTTCCTGAACACTGAAGCTTTCTTT

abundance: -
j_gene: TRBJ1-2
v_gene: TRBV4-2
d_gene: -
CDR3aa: CASSQDSITGSYGYTF
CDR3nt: TGTGCCAGCAGCCAAGATAGTATAACAGGGTCCTATGGCTACACCTTC

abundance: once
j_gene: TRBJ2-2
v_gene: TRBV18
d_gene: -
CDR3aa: CASSPSRGLNTGELFF
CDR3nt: TGTGCCAGCTCACCCTCACGGGGGCTTAACACCGGGGAGCTGTTTTTT

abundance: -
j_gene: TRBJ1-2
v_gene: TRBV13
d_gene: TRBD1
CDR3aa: CASRVLMGQGALLHDGYTF
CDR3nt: TGTGCCAGCAGAGTCTTGATGGGACAGGGGGCTTTGTTACACGATGGCTACACCTTC

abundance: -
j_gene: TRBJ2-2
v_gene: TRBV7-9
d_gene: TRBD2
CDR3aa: CASSSIGTIPGELFF
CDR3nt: TGTGCCAGCAGCAGTATAGGGACTATTCCCGGGGAGCTGTTTTTT

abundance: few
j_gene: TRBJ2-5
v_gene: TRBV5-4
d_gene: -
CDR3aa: CASSLGTSRRSQYF
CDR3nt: TGTGCCAGCAGCTTAGGAACTAGCCGCCGGAGCCAGTACTTC

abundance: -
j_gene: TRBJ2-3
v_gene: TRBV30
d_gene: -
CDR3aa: CAWSWGRTDTQYF
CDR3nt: TGTGCCTGGAGCTGGGGTCGCACAGATACGCAGTATTTT

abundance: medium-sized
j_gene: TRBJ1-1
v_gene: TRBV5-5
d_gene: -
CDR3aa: CASRYRSGNTEAFF
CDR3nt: TGTGCCAGCAGATACAGGTCAGGAAACACTGAAGCTTTCTTT

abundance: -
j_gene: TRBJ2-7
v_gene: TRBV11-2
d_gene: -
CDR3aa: CASSLRVLGQGYEQYF
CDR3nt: TGTGCCAGCAGCTTACGGGTACTAGGGCAGGGCTACGAGCAGTACTTC

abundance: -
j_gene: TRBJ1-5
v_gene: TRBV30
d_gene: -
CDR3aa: CAWGHSNQPQHF
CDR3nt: TGTGCCTGGGGACACTCCAATCAGCCCCAGCATTTT

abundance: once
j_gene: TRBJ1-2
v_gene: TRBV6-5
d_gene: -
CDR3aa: CASKRTIGTGGYTF
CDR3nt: TGTGCCAGCAAGCGTACTATAGGGACTGGTGGCTACACCTTC

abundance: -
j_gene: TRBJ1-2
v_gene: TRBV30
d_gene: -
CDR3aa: CAWSQTLDRTRGGYTF
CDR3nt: TGTGCCTGGAGCCAAACCCTAGACAGGACCCGGGGAGGCTACACCTTC

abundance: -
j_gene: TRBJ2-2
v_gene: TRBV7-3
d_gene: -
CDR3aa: CASSQSSATGELFF
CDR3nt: TGTGCCAGCAGCCAAAGTTCGGCTACCGGGGAGCTGTTTTTT

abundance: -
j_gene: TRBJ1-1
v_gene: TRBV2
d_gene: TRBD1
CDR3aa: CASSDRGLGGTEAFF
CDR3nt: TGTGCCAGCAGTGACAGGGGGCTTGGGGGCACTGAAGCTTTCTTT

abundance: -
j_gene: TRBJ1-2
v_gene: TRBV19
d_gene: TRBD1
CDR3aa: CASSRQGSYGYTF
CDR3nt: TGTGCCAGTAGTAGACAGGGGAGCTATGGCTACACCTTC

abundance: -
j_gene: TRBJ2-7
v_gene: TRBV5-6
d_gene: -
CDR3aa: CASSLTRLRSYEQYF
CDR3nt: TGTGCCAGCAGCTTGACCCGACTGCGGTCCTACGAGCAGTACTTC

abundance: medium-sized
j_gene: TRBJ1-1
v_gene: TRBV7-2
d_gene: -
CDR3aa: CASSRVGPGALTFF
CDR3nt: -

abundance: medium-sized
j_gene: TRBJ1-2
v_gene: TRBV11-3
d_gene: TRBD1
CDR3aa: CASSLRRQGGGYTF
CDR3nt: TGTGCCAGCAGCTTACGACGACAGGGAGGGGGCTACACCTTC

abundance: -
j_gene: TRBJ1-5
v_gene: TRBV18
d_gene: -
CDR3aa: CASSPATDQPQHF
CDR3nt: TGTGCCAGCTCACCAGCTACAGATCAGCCCCAGCATTTT

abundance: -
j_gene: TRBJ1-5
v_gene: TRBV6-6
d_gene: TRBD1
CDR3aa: CASCPGTGFNQPQHF
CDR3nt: TGTGCCAGCTGCCCAGGGACAGGCTTTAATCAGCCCCAGCATTTT

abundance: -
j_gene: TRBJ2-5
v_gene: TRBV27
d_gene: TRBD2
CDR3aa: CASSLSGGYLQETQYF
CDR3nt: TGTGCCAGCAGTTTGAGCGGGGGGTACCTCCAAGAGACCCAGTACTTC

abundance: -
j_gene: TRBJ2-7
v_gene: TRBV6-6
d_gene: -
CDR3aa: CASSGMTGYEQYF
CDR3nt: TGTGCCAGCAGTGGGATGACAGGTTACGAGCAGTACTTC

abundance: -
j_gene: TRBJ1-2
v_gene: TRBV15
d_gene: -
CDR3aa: CATSPRLLNYGYTF
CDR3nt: TGTGCCACCAGCCCTCGACTGCTTAACTATGGCTACACCTTC

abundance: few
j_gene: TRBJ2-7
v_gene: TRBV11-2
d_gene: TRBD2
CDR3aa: CASSLRSGNRYHYEQYF
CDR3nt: TGTGCCAGCAGCCTACGAAGCGGGAATCGATACCATTACGAGCAGTACTTC

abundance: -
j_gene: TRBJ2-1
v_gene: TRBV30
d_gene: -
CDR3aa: CAWSLRLENEQFF
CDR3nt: TGTGCCTGGTCTTTGCGGTTAGAGAATGAGCAGTTCTTC

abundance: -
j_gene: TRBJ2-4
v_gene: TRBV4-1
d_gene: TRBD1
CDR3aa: CASSAQGARLPKNIQYF
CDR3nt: TGCGCCAGCAGCGCACAGGGGGCGCGTCTCCCCAAAAACATTCAGTACTTC

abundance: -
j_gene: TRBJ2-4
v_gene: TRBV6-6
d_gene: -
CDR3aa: CASSGHRDPRRFIQYF
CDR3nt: TGTGCCAGCAGTGGCCACCGGGACCCCCGGAGGTTCATTCAGTACTTC

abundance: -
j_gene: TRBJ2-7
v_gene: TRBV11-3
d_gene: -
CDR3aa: CASSLDRRVREQYF
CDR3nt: TGTGCCAGCAGCTTAGATCGACGGGTAAGGGAGCAGTACTTC

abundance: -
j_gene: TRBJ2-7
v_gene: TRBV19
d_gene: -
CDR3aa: CASTTGTGSSEQYF
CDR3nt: TGTGCCAGTACCACCGGCACAGGAAGTAGTGAGCAGTACTTC

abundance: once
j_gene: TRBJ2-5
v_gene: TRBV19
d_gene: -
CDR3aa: CASSITGTRQETQYF
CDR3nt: TGTGCCAGTAGTATTACGGGGACAAGACAAGAGACCCAGTACTTC

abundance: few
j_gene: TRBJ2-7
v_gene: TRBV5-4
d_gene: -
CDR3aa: CASSPGRGTPEGEQYF
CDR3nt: TGTGCCAGCAGCCCTGGCCGTGGGACGCCGGAAGGCGAGCAGTACTTC

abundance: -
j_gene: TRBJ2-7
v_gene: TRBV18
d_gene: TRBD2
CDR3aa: CASSPGLTKNYEQYF
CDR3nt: TGTGCCAGCTCACCGGGACTAACAAAGAACTACGAGCAGTACTTC

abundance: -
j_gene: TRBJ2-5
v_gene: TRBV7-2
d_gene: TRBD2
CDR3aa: CASSLSGLAGGPYQETQYF
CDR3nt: TGTGCCAGCAGCCTTAGCGGGCTAGCGGGAGGCCCGTACCAAGAGACCCAGTACTTC

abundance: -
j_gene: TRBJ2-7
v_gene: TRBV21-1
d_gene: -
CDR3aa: CASTPPRDDYEQYF
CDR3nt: TGTGCCAGCACCCCCCCCCGAGACGACTACGAGCAGTACTTC

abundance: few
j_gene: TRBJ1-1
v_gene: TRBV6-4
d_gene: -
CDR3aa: CASRDRYTEAFF
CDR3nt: TGTGCCAGCAGAGACAGATACACTGAAGCTTTCTTT

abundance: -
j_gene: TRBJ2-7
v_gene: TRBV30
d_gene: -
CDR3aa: CAWKGVSYEQYF
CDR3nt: TGTGCCTGGAAGGGCGTTAGCTACGAGCAGTACTTC

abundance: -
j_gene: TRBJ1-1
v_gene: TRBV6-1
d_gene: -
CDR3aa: CASSPRANTEAFF
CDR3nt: TGTGCCAGCAGTCCTCGGGCCAACACTGAAGCTTTCTTT

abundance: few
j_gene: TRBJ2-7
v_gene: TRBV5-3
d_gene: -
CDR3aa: CASSLGEAYEQYF
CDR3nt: TGTGCCAGCAGCTTGGGGGAAGCCTACGAGCAGTACTTC

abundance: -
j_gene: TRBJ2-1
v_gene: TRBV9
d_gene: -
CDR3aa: CASSQSRALGNEQFF
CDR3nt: TGTGCCAGCAGCCAGTCGAGGGCCCTCGGCAATGAGCAGTTCTTC

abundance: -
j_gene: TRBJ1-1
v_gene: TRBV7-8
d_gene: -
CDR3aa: CASSLVSGAEAFF
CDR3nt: TGTGCCAGCAGCTTAGTGAGCGGCGCTGAAGCTTTCTTT